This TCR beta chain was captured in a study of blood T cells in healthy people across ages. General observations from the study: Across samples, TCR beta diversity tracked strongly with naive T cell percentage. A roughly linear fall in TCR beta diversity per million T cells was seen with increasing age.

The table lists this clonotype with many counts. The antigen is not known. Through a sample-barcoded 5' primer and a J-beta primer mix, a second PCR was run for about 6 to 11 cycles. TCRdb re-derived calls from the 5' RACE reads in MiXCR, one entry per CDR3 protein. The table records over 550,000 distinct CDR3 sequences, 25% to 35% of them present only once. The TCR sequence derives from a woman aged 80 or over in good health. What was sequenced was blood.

The CDR3 sequence is CASSRGGATSYEQYF. CDR3 coding DNA: TGTGCCAGCAGCCGAGGGGGGGCGACCTCCTACGAGCAGTACTTC. V usage is TRBV7-2 and J usage is TRBJ2-7; weak D call: TRBD2 (7 bases). The germline V gene has CDR1 SGHTA and CDR2 FQGNSA. CDR3 size: 15 residues. Trimming stripped 5 bases from V and 0 bases from J, with 14 bases between.